What follows describes a single T cell receptor beta chain. The antigen remains unidentified. CDR1 and CDR2 (germline): MDHEN, SYDVKM. The CDR3 consists of 14 residues. The germline V and J ends were trimmed by 4 bases and 1 base, with 10 bases remaining between them. Assay used: immunoSEQ multiplex PCR; TCRdb lists only in-frame clones, some missing. The repertoire holds about 42,000 clones, with approximately 80% as singletons. This sample stems from a study of lymphopenia after photon versus proton radiotherapy. General observations from the study: Oligoclonal CD8+ Temra expansion after nadir drove photon patients' diversity drop. Post-nadir TCR diversity decline inversely tracked overall survival among those who died. Under photons, naive T cells and diversity fell while effector/memory populations rose.

The material was peripheral blood, obtained from a patient treated with proton-based radiotherapy. This rearrangement joins TRBV28 to TRBJ2-5; D remains unclear. This TCR was sampled from an older woman with pancreatic cancer. The chain's CDR3 is CASSSVGFQETQYF. As DNA, the CDR3 is TGTGCCAGCAGTTCAGTCGGGTTCCAAGAGACCCAGTACTTC.